What follows is one T cell receptor beta chain and its context. As yet, its antigen is unknown. These data belong to a study of T cells expressing NK-cell markers. On the study more broadly: CD3+CD56+NKG2C+, CD3+CD56+NKG2C- and CD3+CD56-NKG2C+ T cells, once sorted, supplied the TCR beta repertoires. Seven sequenced donors out of eight were HCMV-seropositive, one seronegative.

5'RACE template switching with UMIs generated TCR beta cDNA. TCRdb reprocessed the 5' RACE reads, with one entry per CDR3 protein and no DNA. The sample's table shows some 300,000 distinct CDR3 sequences. Regarding the study as a whole: Among a few donors, these clonotypes also ranked first in the CD3+CD56-NKG2C+ fraction.

Sequencing was performed on blood T cells: a sorted CD56 or NKG2C T cell subset, CD4+ or CD8+ T cells, or bulk PBMC T cells (not recorded which). The sequence was collected from a man aged 18 to 29 in good health.

CDR3 in amino acids: CATSDFGIERNEQFF. V and J are TRBV24-1 and TRBJ2-1; TCRdb lists TRBD2, though no DNA is available to test this call. The germline V gene has CDR1 KGHDR and CDR2 SFDVKD. The CDR3 has 15 residues.